The entry below describes one T cell receptor beta chain. The assay was immunoSEQ multiplex PCR, and TCRdb's table has in-frame clones only and misses some. Of about 90,000 clones listed, more than 75% were seen once; the top ten hold around 5.6%. This record comes from a study of identifying expanded T cells in peripheral blood. CDR3 size: 18 residues. Germline V gene data show CDR1 as SGHRS and CDR2 as YFSETQ. Trimming removed 0 bases from V and 1 base from J, with 19 bases in between. V is TRBV5-1 and J is TRBJ1-1; D remains ambiguous. Material: blood. The clonotype originates from a person aged 18 to 75 in good health. CDR3 residues: CASSLGAAIIWRNTEAFF. CDR3 DNA sequence: TGCGCCAGCAGCTTGGGGGCGGCCATTATATGGAGGAACACTGAAGCTTTCTTT.